This TCR beta chain was sequenced during a study of beta chain features in type 1 diabetes (dated by TCRdb to 2016 to 2019). Notes on the research overall: Mean age, gender distribution, total cell number and subset yield did not differ between patients and healthy donors. In the study, recently diagnosed type 1 diabetes patients and matched healthy donors were compared on the TCRB repertoires of their sorted circulating CD4+ T cell subsets. A total of around 100 million sorted cells were examined across all samples, and RNA yield correlated strongly with the number of cells per subset. Regulatory and stem cell-like memory subsets were obtained from only 8 patients and roughly 8 healthy donors, while naive and central memory subsets were obtained from all 28 donors.

Each donor gave one peripheral blood draw, around 100 mL on average, collected into heparinised tubes. Using a panel that included CD45RO, CCR7, CD25, CD127, CD95 and CD27, naive, central memory, regulatory and stem cell-like memory CD4+ T cells were sorted on a BD FACSAria II. A purity above 95% was achieved for all sorted populations. PBMCs were separated immediately by Lymphoprep density gradient centrifugation and were stained directly, without being cultured. Samples were stained and sorted in pairs, with one healthy donor and one patient per experiment, so that batch effects were minimized. The paper as a whole reports these results and caveats: Because cDNA rather than genomic DNA was sequenced, highly expressing activated cells could have been over-represented, although no difference in activation and CD3 levels was found between groups. Shorter templates might have been favored by PCR, but patient and control samples were amplified and corrected together, so both groups would have been affected equally by any skew. Naive, central memory and regulatory TCRB repertoires appeared to be more alike among patients than among healthy donors. Only small numbers of individuals were included in the HLA sub-analyses, which left unresolved whether HLA type had any influence on TCRB rearrangement. A moderate but significant shortening of TCRB CDR3 length was observed in type 1 diabetes patients in all four CD4+ subsets. At VDJ recombination sites, type 1 diabetes patients had fewer insertions and more deleted nucleotides, which implies abnormalities in thymic rearrangement.

The High Capacity cDNA Reverse Transcription Kit was used to reverse transcribe all of the isolated RNA, meaning that expressed TCRB transcripts were what got sequenced. Deep immunoSEQ sequencing was applied to naive, central memory and regulatory T cell samples, giving an average of approximately 4 million total reads per sample. Sorted cells were lysed in RLT buffer and RNA was extracted with DNase-treated RNeasy Micro or Mini kits, depending on cell number. To prevent cross-contamination, each cell subset was processed individually, whereas patient and healthy donor samples were processed jointly. Using the immunoSEQ multiplex PCR, TCRB sequences were amplified from cDNA into 87-bp fragments spanning the CDR3 region. Sequencing of the amplicons was performed on the Illumina HiSeq platform. In the source study's methods: PCR bias was corrected computationally using synthetic template baselines, and reads within Hamming distance 2 were collapsed, with unmergeable singletons discarded. Reads were aligned to IMGT to assign V, D and J genes, CDR3 length, and insertions or deletions at six rearrangement sites. Within each subset, clonotype counts were normalized to the number of sorted cells before true diversity and Gini coefficients were calculated with the tcR R package. Repertoire sharing was quantified using the overlap coefficient calculated on TCRB nucleotide sequences. As a proxy for the pre-selection repertoire, out-of-frame TCRB sequences from naive cells were analyzed. TCRdb provides this immuneACCESS table in a form limited to in-frame rearrangements. Some clones are lacking; in checked studies, under half of them reflect an unresolved V gene, and why the rest are absent is not known. V, J and clone size derive from that table, while D and trimming were established from the DNA sequence. In this sample the table shows hundreds of thousands of clones, roughly 17% of which occur a single time. About 0.025% of the sample rests with the top ten.

Here V drops 4 bases and J drops 5 bases, and the junction holds 6 bases not matched to any gene. The germline V gene supplies CDR1 SNHLY and CDR2 FYNNEI. The CDR3 covers 14 residues, taking in both the cysteine and the phenylalanine. CDR3 DNA only is kept here, 42 bases in frame from base 1. This clone came up a few times. There is no known antigen for this receptor. One base away there is no much larger clone; base qualities are not given. Here the chain combines TRBV2 and TRBJ2-7; the junction holds 9 bases that match TRBD2. The receptor was isolated from a young woman in good health. Sequenced: naive CD4+ T cells from blood. In light of the paper, this sample's cell subset or site label describes: true naive CD4+ T cells. The CDR3 reads as follows: CASSVAGGIDEQYF. At the DNA level, the sequence is TGTGCCAGCAGTGTGGCGGGAGGGATCGACGAGCAGTACTTC.